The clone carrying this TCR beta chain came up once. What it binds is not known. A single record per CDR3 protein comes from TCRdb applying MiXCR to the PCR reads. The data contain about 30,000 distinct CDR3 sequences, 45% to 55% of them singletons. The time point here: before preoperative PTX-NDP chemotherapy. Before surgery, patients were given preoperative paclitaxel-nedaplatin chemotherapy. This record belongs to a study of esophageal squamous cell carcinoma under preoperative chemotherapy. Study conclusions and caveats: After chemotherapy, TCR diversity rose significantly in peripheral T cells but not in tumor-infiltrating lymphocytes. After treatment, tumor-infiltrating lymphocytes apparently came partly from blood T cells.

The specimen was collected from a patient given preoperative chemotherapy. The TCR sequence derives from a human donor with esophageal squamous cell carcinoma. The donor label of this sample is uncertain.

CDR3 residues: CASRRGTGGSGANVLTF. The CDR3 region has the DNA TGTGCCAGCAGGAGGGGGACAGGGGGCTCTGGGGCCAACGTCCTGACTTTC. The chain employs TRBV6-1 and TRBJ2-6, with 11 bases matching TRBD1. CDR3 length: 17 residues. V shed 6 bases and J 0 bases; nucleotides not matched to a gene: 4. CDR1 and CDR2 from the germline V gene are MNHNS and SASEGT.